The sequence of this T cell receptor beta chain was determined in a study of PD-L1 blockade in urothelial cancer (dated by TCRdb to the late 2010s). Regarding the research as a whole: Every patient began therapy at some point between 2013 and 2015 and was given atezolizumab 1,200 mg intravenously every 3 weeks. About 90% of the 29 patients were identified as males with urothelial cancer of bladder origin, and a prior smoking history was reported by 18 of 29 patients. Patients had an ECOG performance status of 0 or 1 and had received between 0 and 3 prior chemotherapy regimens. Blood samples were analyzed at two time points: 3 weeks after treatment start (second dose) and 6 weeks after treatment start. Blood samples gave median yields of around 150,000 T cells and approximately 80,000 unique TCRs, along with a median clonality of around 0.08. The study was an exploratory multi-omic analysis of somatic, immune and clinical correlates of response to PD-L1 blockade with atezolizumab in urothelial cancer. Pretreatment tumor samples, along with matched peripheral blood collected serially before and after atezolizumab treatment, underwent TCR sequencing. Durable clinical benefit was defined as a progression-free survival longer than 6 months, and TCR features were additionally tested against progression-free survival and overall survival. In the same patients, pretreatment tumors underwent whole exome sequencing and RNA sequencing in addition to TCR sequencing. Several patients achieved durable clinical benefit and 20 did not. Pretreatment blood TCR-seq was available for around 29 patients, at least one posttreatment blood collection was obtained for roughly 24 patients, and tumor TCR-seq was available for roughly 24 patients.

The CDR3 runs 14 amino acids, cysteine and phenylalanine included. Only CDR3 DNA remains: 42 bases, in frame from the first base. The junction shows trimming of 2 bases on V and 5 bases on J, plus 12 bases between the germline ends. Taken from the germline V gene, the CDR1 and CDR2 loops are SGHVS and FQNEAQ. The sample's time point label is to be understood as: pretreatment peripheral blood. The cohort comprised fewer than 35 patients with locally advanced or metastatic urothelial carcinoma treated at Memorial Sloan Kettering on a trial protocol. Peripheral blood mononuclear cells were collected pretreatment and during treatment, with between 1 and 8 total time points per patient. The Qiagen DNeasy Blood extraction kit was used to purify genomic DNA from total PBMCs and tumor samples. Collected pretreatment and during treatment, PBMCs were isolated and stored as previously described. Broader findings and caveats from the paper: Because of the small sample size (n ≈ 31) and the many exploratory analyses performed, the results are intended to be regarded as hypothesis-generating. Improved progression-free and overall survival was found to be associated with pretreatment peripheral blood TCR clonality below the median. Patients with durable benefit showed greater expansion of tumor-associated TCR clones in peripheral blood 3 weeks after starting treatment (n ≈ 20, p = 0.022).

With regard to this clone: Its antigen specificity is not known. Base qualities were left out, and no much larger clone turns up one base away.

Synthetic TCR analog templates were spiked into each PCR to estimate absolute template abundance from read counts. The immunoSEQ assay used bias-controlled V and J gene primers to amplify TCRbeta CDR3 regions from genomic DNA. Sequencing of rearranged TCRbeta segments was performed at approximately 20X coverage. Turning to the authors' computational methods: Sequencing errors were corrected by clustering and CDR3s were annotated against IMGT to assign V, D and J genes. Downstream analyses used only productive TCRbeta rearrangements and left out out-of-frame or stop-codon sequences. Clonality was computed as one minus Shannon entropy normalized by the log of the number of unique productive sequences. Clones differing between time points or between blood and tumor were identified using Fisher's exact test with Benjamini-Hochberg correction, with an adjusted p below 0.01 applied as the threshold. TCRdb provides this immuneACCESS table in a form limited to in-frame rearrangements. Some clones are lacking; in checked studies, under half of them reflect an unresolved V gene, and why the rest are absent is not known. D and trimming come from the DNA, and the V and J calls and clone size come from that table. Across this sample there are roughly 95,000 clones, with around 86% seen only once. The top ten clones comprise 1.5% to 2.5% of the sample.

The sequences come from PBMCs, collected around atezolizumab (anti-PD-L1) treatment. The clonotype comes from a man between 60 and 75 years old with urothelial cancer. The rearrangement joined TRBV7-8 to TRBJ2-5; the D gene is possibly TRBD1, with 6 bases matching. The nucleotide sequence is TGTGCCAGCAGCTTAACAGGGTTGGGGGAGACCCAGTACTTC. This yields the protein CASSLTGLGETQYF.